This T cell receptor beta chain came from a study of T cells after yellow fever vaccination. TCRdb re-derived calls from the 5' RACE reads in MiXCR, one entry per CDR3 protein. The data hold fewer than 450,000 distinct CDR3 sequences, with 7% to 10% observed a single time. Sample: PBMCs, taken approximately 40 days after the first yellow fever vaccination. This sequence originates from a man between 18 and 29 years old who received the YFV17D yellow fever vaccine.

The CDR3 DNA follows: TGTGCCACCAGCAGAGATCGGTCCAACTCTGGAAACACCATATATTTT. As protein: CATSRDRSNSGNTIYF. The chain carries TRBV15 and TRBJ1-3, with D unclear. CDR1 is LNHNV, CDR2 YYDKDF, per germline (reference sequence). V was cut by 0 bases and J by 0 bases, with 9 bases left in between. The CDR3 has 16 residues.